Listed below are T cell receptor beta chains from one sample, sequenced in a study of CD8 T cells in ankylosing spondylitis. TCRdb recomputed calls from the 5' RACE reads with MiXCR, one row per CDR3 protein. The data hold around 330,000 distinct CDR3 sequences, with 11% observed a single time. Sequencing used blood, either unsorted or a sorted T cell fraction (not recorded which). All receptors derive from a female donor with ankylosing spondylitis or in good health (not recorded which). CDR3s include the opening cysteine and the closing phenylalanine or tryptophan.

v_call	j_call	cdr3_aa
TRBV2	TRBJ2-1	CASTLASGSNEQFF
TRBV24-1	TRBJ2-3	CATSGYSSTDTQYF
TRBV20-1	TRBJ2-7	CSARDLYEQYF
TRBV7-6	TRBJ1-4	CASSLRSGTGGTNEKLFF
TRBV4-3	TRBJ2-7	CASSQQILGAVEQYF
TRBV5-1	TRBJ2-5	CASSHGASSQETQYF
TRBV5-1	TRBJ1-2	CASSNERGYTF
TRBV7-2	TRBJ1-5	CASSLAISGSGNQPQHF
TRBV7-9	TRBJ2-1	CASSLETLSSYNEQFF
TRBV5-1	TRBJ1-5	CASRHSSNQPQHF
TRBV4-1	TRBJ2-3	CASSQETRTDTQYF
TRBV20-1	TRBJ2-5	CSARRGGTQYF
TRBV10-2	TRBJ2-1	CASRGDRTLVNEQFF
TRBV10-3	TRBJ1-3	CAIRIQRPGNTIYF
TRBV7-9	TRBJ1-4	CASSTGQSIFNEKLFF
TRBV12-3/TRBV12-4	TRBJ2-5	CASSSSGARVETQYF
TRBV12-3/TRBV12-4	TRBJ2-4	CASTPPGPSRDIQYF
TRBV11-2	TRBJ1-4	CASSVGAGTGGFLRNEKLFF
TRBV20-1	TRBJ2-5	CSARDVSIPETQYF
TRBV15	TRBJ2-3	CATSRGTSGSTDTQYF
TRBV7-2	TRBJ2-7	CASSLGGYSSYEQYF
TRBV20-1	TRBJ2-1	CSAVHSGRTDWGNEQFF
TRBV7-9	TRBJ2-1	CASSPPGWVQFF
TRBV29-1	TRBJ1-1	CSGGHNTEAFF
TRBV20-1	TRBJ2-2	CSARDPSGGTGELFF
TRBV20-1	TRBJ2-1	CSASPVRAGEVREQFF
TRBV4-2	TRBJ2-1	CASSQDQGLARYSYNEQFF
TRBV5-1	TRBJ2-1	CASSLGGQGRNEQFF
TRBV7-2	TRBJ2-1	CASSRIAGLENEQFF
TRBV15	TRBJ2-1	CATKRAGVSYNEQFF
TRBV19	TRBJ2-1	CASSIASGRAAEQFF
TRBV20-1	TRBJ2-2	CSARKPGLANTGELFF
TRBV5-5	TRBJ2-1	CASSSHPTSGGLNEQFF
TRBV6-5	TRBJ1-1	CASSYSLNTEAFF
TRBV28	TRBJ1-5	CASSTTDRSNQPQHF
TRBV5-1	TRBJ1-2	CASSPMLEGGYTF
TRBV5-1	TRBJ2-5	CASSKDRVEETQYF